Given below is one T cell receptor (beta chain) in context. The antigen is undetermined. This specimen belongs to a study of T cell responses to AZD1222 COVID-19 vaccine. Overall study findings and caveats: Seropositive AZD1222 recipients at baseline numbered only five or six. Vaccine-associated CD4 TCRs ranged over spike, dominating at 160-218 and 743-854. Per reports, nearly half of all spike-specific TCRs target regions that are unmutated in variants. Repertoire sampling happened only post peak T cell response.

V was pared by 5 bases and J by 9 bases, with 20 bases between. Germline lookup yields CDR1 MDHEN and CDR2 SYDVKM. The CDR3 extends over 15 amino acids. TCRdb's table, derived via immunoSEQ multiplex PCR, lists solely in-frame clones and lacks some. The sample lists 150,000 to 200,000 clones, 85% to 90% occurring once. This sequence originates from an adult who received the AZD1222 COVID-19 vaccine. This chain joins TRBV28 and TRBJ2-1, with TRBD1 as a possible D gene (6 bases). This material consisted of peripheral blood, taken 28 days after the second AZD1222 dose. CDR3 sequence (DNA): TGTGCCAGCAGTCCCAGGCCCACAGGGATCGGTGAGCAGTTCTTC. Protein product: CASSPRPTGIGEQFF.